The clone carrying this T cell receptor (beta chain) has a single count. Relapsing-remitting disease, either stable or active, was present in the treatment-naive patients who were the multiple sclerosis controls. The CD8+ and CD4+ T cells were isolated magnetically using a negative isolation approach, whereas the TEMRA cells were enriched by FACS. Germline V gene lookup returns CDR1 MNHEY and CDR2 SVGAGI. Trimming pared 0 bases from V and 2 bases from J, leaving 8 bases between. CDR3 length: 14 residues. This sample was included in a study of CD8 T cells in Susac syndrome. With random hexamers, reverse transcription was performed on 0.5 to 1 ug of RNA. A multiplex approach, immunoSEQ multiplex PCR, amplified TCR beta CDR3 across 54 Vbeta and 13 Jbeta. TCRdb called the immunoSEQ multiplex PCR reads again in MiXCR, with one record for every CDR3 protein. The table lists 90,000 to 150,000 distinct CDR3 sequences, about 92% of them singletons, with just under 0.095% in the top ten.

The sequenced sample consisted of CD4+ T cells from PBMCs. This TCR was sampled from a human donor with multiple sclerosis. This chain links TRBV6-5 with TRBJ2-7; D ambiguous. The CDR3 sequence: CASSYSLSPYEQYF. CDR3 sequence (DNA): TGTGCCAGCAGTTACTCGCTATCCCCCTACGAGCAGTACTTC.